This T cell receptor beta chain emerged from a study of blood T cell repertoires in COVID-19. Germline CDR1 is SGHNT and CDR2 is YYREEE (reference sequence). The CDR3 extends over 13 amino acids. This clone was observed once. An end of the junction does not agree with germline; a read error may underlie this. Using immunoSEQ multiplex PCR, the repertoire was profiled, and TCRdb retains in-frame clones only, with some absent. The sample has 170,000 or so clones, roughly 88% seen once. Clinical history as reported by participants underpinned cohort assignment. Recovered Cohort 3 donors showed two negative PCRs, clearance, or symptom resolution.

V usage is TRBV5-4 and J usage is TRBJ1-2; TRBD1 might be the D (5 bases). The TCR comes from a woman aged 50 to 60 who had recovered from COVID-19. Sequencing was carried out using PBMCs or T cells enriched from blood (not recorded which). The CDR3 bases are TGTGCCAGCAGCTTGCCCAGGGAGGATCGCTACATCTTC. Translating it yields CASSLPREDRYIF. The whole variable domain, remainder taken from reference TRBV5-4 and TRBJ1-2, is ETGVTQSPTHLIKTRGQQVTLRCSSQSGHNTVSWYQQALGQGPQFIFQYYREEENGRGNFPPRFSGLQFPNYSSELNVNALELDDSALYLCASSLPREDRYIFGSGTRLTVV.